Following are 3 T cell receptor beta chains from one sample sequenced in a study of identical twins. TCRdb analysed the 5' RACE reads with MiXCR anew, one entry per CDR3 protein. The data hold about 240,000 distinct CDR3 sequences, with roughly 7.5% observed a single time. The same data also went into a second study, on yellow fever vaccine responses in identical twins.

Material for sequencing was CD8+ T cells sorted from blood. The origin of the receptors is a woman younger than 30 in good health.

This clonotype has just a few counts. The germline gene is not matched at one end of the junction; a read error may be the cause. This rearrangement joins TRBV4-1 to TRBJ2-5; TRBD2 agrees at 12 bases. Germline V lookup: CDR1 MGHRA, CDR2 YSYEKL. This CDR3 spans 19 amino acids. CDR3 amino acids: CASSEEAGLAGGIQETQYF. CDR3 DNA sequence: TGCGCCAGCAGCGAAGAAGCGGGACTAGCGGGTGGGATCCAAGAGACCCAGTACTTC.

This rearrangement joins TRBV9 to TRBJ2-7; 8 nucleotides align to TRBD1. The CDR3 is 13 residues long. CDR1 is SGDLS and CDR2 is YYNGEE in the germline V gene. Losses at the gene ends were 7 bases for V and 0 bases for J; bases not matched to a gene: 3. The CDR3 DNA follows: TGTGCCAGCGGACAGGGAAGCTCCTACGAGCAGTACTTC. Translating it yields CASGQGSSYEQYF.

This chain joins TRBV9 and TRBJ2-3; TRBD2 is a possible D gene (6 bases). V shed 7 bases and J shed 2 bases, with 11 bases lying between them. Looked up from germline, CDR1 is SGDLS and CDR2 is YYNGEE. The CDR3 is made up of 13 amino acids. The CDR3 DNA is TGTGCCAGCGGGAGGACGGACACAGATACGCAGTATTTT. This translates into CASGRTDTDTQYF.